This entry describes one T cell receptor beta chain. Its matching antigen is unknown. Germline assignment: CDR1 SNHLY and CDR2 FYNNEI. There are 13 residues in the CDR3. The trim removed 4 bases at V and 1 base at J, leaving 0 bases unmatched. These data belong to a study of graft-versus-host responses after intestinal transplantation. Study-wide context: Transplant types were multivisceral, liver-intestinal, or isolated intestinal. Every recipient had anti-thymocyte globulin induction and around 3 years of tacrolimus plus steroids.

Here immunoSEQ multiplex PCR was the method, and the copy in TCRdb shows in-frame clones only, minus some. The table has 35,000 to 45,000 clones, roughly 94% seen once. Study-wide points: The study associated peak circulating GvH clone levels with early post-transplant HvG declines. Allograft graft-versus-host to host-versus-graft clonal ratios ran high in patients with graft-donor T cell macrochimerism.

The receptor was derived from a human donor who was the organ donor for an intestinal transplant. J is TRBJ2-5 and V is TRBV2; TRBD2 agrees at 7 bases. Source: unstimulated CD4+ T cells sorted from spleen or lymph node cells, taken before transplant. DNA for the CDR3: TGTGCCAGCAGTGGGACTAGCCAAGAGACCCAGTACTTC. Amino acids: CASSGTSQETQYF.